Listed here are 27 T cell receptor beta chains from one sample, sequenced in a study of cytomegalovirus exposure and HLA in healthy donors. 13 Jbeta primers and 60 Vbeta primers were used for the PCR. Method: immunoSEQ multiplex PCR; TCRdb's copy keeps in-frame clones and lacks some. The sample shows approximately 130,000 clones, more than 65% of them seen only once. The sequencing input was PBMCs. Receptors were obtained from a woman in her sixties in good health and CMV-seropositive.

J is TRBJ1-2 and V is TRBV2; weak D call: TRBD1 (6 bases). Germline V gene sequence: CDR1 SNHLY, CDR2 FYNNEI. The ends were cut back, 2 bases at V and 5 bases at J, with 18 bases in the middle. This CDR3 is built from 16 residues. CDR3 nucleotide sequence: TGTGCCAGCAGTGAAAGGGGGGGACAAAGTAAATATGGCTACACCTTC. Its translation: CASSERGGQSKYGYTF. Full variable domain (missing parts from reference TRBV2 and TRBJ1-2): EPEVTQTPSHQVTQMGQEVILRCVPISNHLYFYWYRQILGQKVEFLVSFYNNEISEKSEIFDDQFSVERPDGSNFTLKIRSTKLEDSAMYFCASSERGGQSKYGYTFGSGTRLTVV.

The genes are TRBV10-3 and TRBJ1-1; 8 bases are a match to TRBD1. The CDR3 consists of 14 residues. Germline lookup yields CDR1 ENHRY and CDR2 SYGVKD. V lost 4 bases and J lost 3; bases outside the gene matches: 4. The CDR3 region has the DNA TGTGCCATCAGTGGCCAACAGGGGGACACTGAAGCTTTCTTT. This codes for CAISGQQGDTEAFF.

V and J are TRBV6-1 and TRBJ1-5; D gene uncertain. Trimming removed 1 base from V and 7 bases from J, with 11 bases in between. The CDR3 has 14 residues. Germline values: CDR1 MNHNS, CDR2 SASEGT. DNA of the CDR3: TGTGCCAGCAGTGAAGGGGGAGGGCCACAGCCCCAGCATTTT. Amino acid sequence: CASSEGGGPQPQHF.

The CDR3 is CASSQGPLGTAPNNEQFF. Here the CDR3 DNA reads TGCGCCAGCAGCCAAGGACCGCTTGGGACAGCCCCTAACAATGAGCAGTTCTTC. The chain couples TRBV4-1 to TRBJ2-1, with TRBD1 matching over 7 bases. Germline CDR1 reads MGHRA; CDR2 reads YSYEKL. This CDR3 contains 18 residues. With V trimmed by 1 base and J by 5 bases, 14 bases remained unmatched.

CDR3 loop: CASSLEAGGGPQPQHF. The DNA for the CDR3 is TGCGCCAGCAGCTTGGAGGCAGGGGGTGGGCCTCAGCCCCAGCATTTT. The chain employs TRBV5-1 and TRBJ1-5, with TRBD1 identical over 7 bases. Germline CDR1 reads SGHRS; CDR2 reads YFSETQ. The ends lost 0 bases at V and 6 bases at J; junction bases unmatched: 9. There are 16 residues in the CDR3.

The J gene is TRBJ1-6, the V gene TRBV11-2; 12 bases match TRBD1. V was clipped by 3 bases and J by 9 bases; unmatched bases: 12. CDR3 size: 18 residues. Germline V gene lookup returns CDR1 SGHAT and CDR2 FQNNGV. Here the CDR3 DNA reads TGTGCCAGCAGCTTGAGGGACAGGGGGCGCGGGCTTGGTTCACCCCTCCACTTT. It yields the protein CASSLRDRGRGLGSPLHF. The full variable domain, in which reference TRBV11-2 and TRBJ1-6 provide the parts outside the CDR3, is EAGVAQSPRYKIIEKRQSVAFWCNPISGHATLYWYQQILGQGPKLLIQFQNNGVVDDSQLPKDRFSAERLKGVDSTLKIQPAKLEDSAVYLCASSLRDRGRGLGSPLHFGNGTRLTVT.

V and J are TRBV13 and TRBJ1-1, with 7 bases fitting TRBD1. The CDR3 contains 14 residues. Unmatched junction bases numbered 4, after V lost 5 bases and J lost 1 base. Germline values: CDR1 PRHDT, CDR2 FYEKMQ (reference sequence). The CDR3 bases are TGTGCCAGCAGCCAGGGACAGAGGAACACTGAAGCTTTCTTT. Its translation: CASSQGQRNTEAFF.

The chain combines TRBV2 with TRBJ2-7; D remains ambiguous. CDR1 is SNHLY and CDR2 is FYNNEI in the germline V gene. Trimming shortened V by 8 bases and J by 3 bases, and 11 bases separated the two germline ends. CDR3 length: 12 amino acids. The CDR3 loop is CASHPYGYEQYF. The CDR3 bases are TGTGCCAGCCACCCCTACGGCTACGAGCAGTACTTC.

The genes are TRBV10-3 and TRBJ2-7; D unresolved. Looked up from germline, CDR1 is ENHRY and CDR2 is SYGVKD. Trimming removed 4 bases at V and 3 bases at J, with 10 bases between. The CDR3 totals 13 residues. In nucleotides, the CDR3 is TGTGCCATCAGTGCGAGCACCTACTACGAGCAGTACTTC. Translating gives CAISASTYYEQYF.

The chain carries TRBV7-3 and TRBJ2-1; TRBD2 matches at 12 bases. Germline V gene data show CDR1 as SGHTA and CDR2 as FQGTGA. With V trimmed by 3 bases and J by 0 bases, 6 bases remained unmatched. The CDR3 is made up of 18 amino acids. Here the CDR3 DNA reads TGTGCCAGCAGCTTCACTAGCGGGGGGATTAGCTCCTACAATGAGCAGTTCTTC. It specifies CASSFTSGGISSYNEQFF.

The chain carries TRBV6-5 and TRBJ1-5; D gene uncertain. The germline V gene has CDR1 MNHEY and CDR2 SVGAGI. Trimming stripped 8 bases from V and 4 bases from J, with 9 bases between. The CDR3 consists of 12 residues. DNA for the CDR3: TGTGCCAGCCGTGCGATTAATCAGCCCCAGCATTTT. It translates to CASRAINQPQHF.

This clone was recorded a few times. The rearrangement joins TRBV18 to TRBJ2-7; D perhaps matches TRBD1 (5 bases). The CDR3 is made up of 13 amino acids. V dropped 6 bases and J dropped 1 base, with 10 bases sitting between them. The V gene's germline CDR1 is KGHSH and CDR2 LQKENI. The CDR3 nucleotides are TGTGCCAGCTCGTTACAGGAGTCCTACGAGCAGTACTTC. Translated, it gives CASSLQESYEQYF.

This clone was observed a few times. The chain carries TRBV5-4 and TRBJ1-2; D may be TRBD1 (6 bases). Germline V gene data show CDR1 as SGHNT and CDR2 as YYREEE (reference sequence). The CDR3 runs to 12 residues. V was clipped by 2 bases and J by 8 bases, with 10 bases between them. CDR3 nucleotides: TGTGCCAGCAGCTTATCAGGGGAGGGCTACACCTTC. This translates into CASSLSGEGYTF.

This chain uses TRBV13 with TRBJ1-6; 7 nucleotides agree with TRBD1. The CDR3 has 17 amino acids. Germline V gene lookup returns CDR1 PRHDT and CDR2 FYEKMQ (reference sequence). Trimming at V came to 5 bases and at J to 10 bases, leaving 17 bases not matched to a gene. Here the CDR3 reads CASSDLGQPQGESPLHF. The CDR3 nucleotides are TGTGCCAGCAGCGACCTGGGACAGCCCCAGGGGGAGTCACCCCTCCACTTT.

This clone was observed a few times. The J gene is TRBJ2-1, the V gene TRBV2, with 10 bases matching TRBD1. This CDR3 is built from 14 residues. The V and J ends lost 6 bases and 5 bases, in that order; junction bases with no gene match: 4. CDR1 and CDR2 from the germline V gene are SNHLY and FYNNEI. The CDR3 region has the DNA TGTGCCAGCAGCGGGACAGGGGCGGACAATGAGCAGTTCTTC. Translation gives CASSGTGADNEQFF.

In DNA form, the CDR3 reads TGCAGCGGGGGATCAGGGGGAACTGAAGCTTTCTTT. This codes for CSGGSGGTEAFF. V gene TRBV29-1 combines with J gene TRBJ1-1; 7 bases fit TRBD1. V gave up 7 bases and J gave up 5 bases; unmatched junction bases: 7. There are 12 residues in the CDR3. The germline CDR1 and CDR2 sequences are SQVTM and ANQGSEA.

This chain uses TRBV7-9 with TRBJ2-1; D may be TRBD1 (6 bases). The CDR3 is 15 residues long. Trimming cost V 2 bases and J 5 bases, with 13 bases left between them. Germline CDR1 SEHNR, CDR2 FQNEAQ (reference sequence). Here the CDR3 DNA reads TGTGCCAGCAGCTTAAGTCGGGACAATCACAATGAGCAGTTCTTC. Its translation is CASSLSRDNHNEQFF.

The gene calls are TRBV6-6 and TRBJ1-2; no clear D. Germline lookup yields CDR1 MNHNY and CDR2 SVGAGI (reference sequence). CDR3 length: 13 residues. Trimming shortened V by 2 bases and J by 8 bases, and 12 bases separated the two germline ends. CDR3 sequence (DNA): TGTGCCAGCAGTTACGAAAACCCGGAGGGCTACACCTTC. Protein product: CASSYENPEGYTF.

This chain connects TRBV29-1 to TRBJ1-2; TRBD1 might be the D (6 bases). Germline CDR1 SQVTM, CDR2 ANQGSEA. Trimming took 0 bases from V and 8 from J, leaving 10 bases between them. This CDR3 is built from 12 residues. CDR3 nucleotide sequence: TGCAGCGTTGAAGATAATGGGGGCGGCTACACCTTC. Protein sequence: CSVEDNGGGYTF.

This rearrangement joins TRBV6-1 to TRBJ2-7, with TRBD1 matching 7 bases. Germline V lookup: CDR1 MNHNS, CDR2 SASEGT. The CDR3 loop spans 14 amino acids. The junction had 11 bases not matched to a gene; V was cut back by 7 bases and J by 5 bases. This CDR3 is CASNLGGASHEQYF. In nucleotides, the CDR3 is TGTGCCAGCAATTTAGGGGGCGCGAGCCACGAGCAGTACTTC.

The chain joins TRBV5-6 to TRBJ1-5; no reliable D call. Germline lookup yields CDR1 SGHDT and CDR2 YYEEEE. This CDR3 has 15 residues. The V end was cut by 0 bases, the J end by 6 bases, with 13 bases between. The CDR3 here is CASSLASGVSQPQHF. DNA of the CDR3: TGTGCCAGCAGCTTGGCGTCCGGGGTTAGTCAGCCCCAGCATTTT.

The V and J genes are TRBV29-1 and TRBJ1-2; D is unclear. This CDR3 is built from 12 residues. The germline V gene encodes CDR1 SQVTM and CDR2 ANQGSEA. V gave up 1 base and J gave up 7 bases, with 10 bases separating them. CDR3 bases: TGCAGCGTTGAAGTCGGTCCGGGTGGCTACACCTTC. Its translation is CSVEVGPGGYTF.

In this sample, this clone turned up a few times. The rearrangement joins TRBV7-2 to TRBJ2-3; 15 bases fit TRBD2. This CDR3 comprises 16 residues. Trimming took 5 bases from V and 6 from J; bases not matched to a gene: 6. Germline V CDR1 and CDR2: SGHTA, FQGNSA. The CDR3 reads CASSRRTSGGVDTQYF. The CDR3 DNA reads as TGTGCCAGCAGCCGTCGGACTAGCGGGGGGGTGGATACGCAGTATTTT.

The gene calls are TRBV11-3 and TRBJ2-1; D might be TRBD2 (6 bases). The V end was cut by 1 base, the J end by 9 bases, with 7 bases between. The CDR3 is made up of 12 amino acids. The germline V gene encodes CDR1 SGHNT and CDR2 YENEEA. The DNA for the CDR3 is TGTGCCAGCAGCTTAGGGGGAGGTGAGCAGTTCTTC. Its translation is CASSLGGGEQFF.

This chain connects TRBV19 to TRBJ1-2; D is perhaps TRBD1 (5 bases). With 5 bases removed from V and 4 bases from J, the gap between germline ends came to 20 bases. CDR3 size: 16 residues. Germline V gene sequence: CDR1 LNHDA, CDR2 SQIVND (reference sequence). For the CDR3, the DNA is TGTGCCAGTAGTGAAAACCCTCGGGGGTTGAGCTATGGCTACACCTTC. It translates to CASSENPRGLSYGYTF.

Only a few counts were recorded for this clone. The chain links TRBV7-7 to TRBJ2-3, with D possibly being TRBD2 (6 bases). The CDR3 length is 14 residues. CDR1 and CDR2 (germline): SSHAT, FNYEAQ (reference sequence). V was clipped by 5 bases and J by 2 bases, with 11 bases between them. This chain's CDR3 is CASSPGGFTDTQYF. CDR3 nucleotide sequence: TGTGCCAGCAGCCCCGGGGGTTTCACAGATACGCAGTATTTT.

J is TRBJ1-2 and V is TRBV2, with D tentatively TRBD1 (5 bases). Germline V gives CDR1 SNHLY, CDR2 FYNNEI. The CDR3 contains 15 residues. V lost 7 bases to trimming and J lost 2 bases, with 17 bases between them. CDR3 amino acids: CASKRNRQINYGYTF. The CDR3 DNA sequence: TGTGCCAGCAAAAGAAACAGGCAAATCAACTATGGCTACACCTTC.